This is a list of T cell receptor beta chains from one sample in a study of shared clonotypes between healthy human individuals. Assay used: immunoSEQ multiplex PCR; TCRdb lists only in-frame clones, some missing. The repertoire holds millions of clones, with roughly 91% as singletons. Sequenced material: naive CD8+ T cells from PBMCs. The receptors derive from a man between 18 and 29 years old in good health. Some clones in this sample may be carry-over from other donors' samples. CDR3s include the opening cysteine and the closing phenylalanine or tryptophan. A D gene is named only where the DNA matches it firmly. Expanded clones get a size class; other rows say once, few or many, or leave the size out.

j_gene,len,d_gene,abundance,v_gene,CDR3nt,CDR3aa
TRBJ2-2,16,TRBD1,once,TRBV7-9,TGTGCCAGCAGGTCTCCAGACAGGGCGAACACCGGGGAGCTGTTTTTT,CASRSPDRANTGELFF
TRBJ1-1,13,.,few,TRBV6-6,TGTGCCAGCAGGTCTGGGGTGAACACTGAAGCTTTCTTT,CASRSGVNTEAFF
TRBJ2-2,16,TRBD2,.,TRBV7-9,TGTGCCAGCAGCTTCGGCCTAGCGGGGGGTACCGGGGAGCTGTTTTTT,CASSFGLAGGTGELFF
TRBJ1-1,20,TRBD1,.,TRBV27,TGTGCCAGCAGTTTGCAGGACAGGGGTACACCATTTTCTTATAACACTGAAGCTTTCTTT,CASSLQDRGTPFSYNTEAFF
TRBJ2-4,15,TRBD2,.,TRBV5-6,TGTGCCAGCAGCTTTGGCGGGAGGGCCCTAAACATTCAGTACTTC,CASSFGGRALNIQYF
TRBJ1-3,16,.,.,TRBV6-5,TGTGCCAGCAGTTACGAATCCGGGTTTTATGGAAACACCATATATTTT,CASSYESGFYGNTIYF
TRBJ2-3,15,TRBD2,.,TRBV6-4,TGTGCCAGCAGTGACTCCGGGACTAGGGGAGATACGCAGTATTTT,CASSDSGTRGDTQYF
TRBJ2-7,13,TRBD1,.,TRBV2,TGTGCCAGCAGTCTGGACAGGGGCTACGAGCAGTACTTC,CASSLDRGYEQYF
TRBJ2-7,13,.,.,TRBV27,TGTGCCAGCAGTTTATCCCCCCGGACAGAGCAGTACTTC,CASSLSPRTEQYF
TRBJ2-6,18,TRBD1,.,TRBV5-1,TGCGCCAGCAGCTTGTGGTGGACAGGGGAGTCTGGGGCCAACGTCCTGACTTTC,CASSLWWTGESGANVLTF
TRBJ2-1,16,TRBD2,.,TRBV5-1,TGCGCCAGCAGCCCGACTAGCGGGAGGGCCTGGGGTGAGCAGTTCTTC,CASSPTSGRAWGEQFF
TRBJ1-2,15,.,.,TRBV9,TGTGCCAGCAGCGCGCGGACAGCAGACAACTATGGCTACACCTTC,CASSARTADNYGYTF
TRBJ2-7,13,.,.,TRBV15,TGTGCCACCAGCATCCGGCCTTCCTACGAGCAGTACTTC,CATSIRPSYEQYF
TRBJ1-3,14,.,.,TRBV9,TGTGCCAGCAGCGACTGGGACGGCAGAAACACCATATATTTT,CASSDWDGRNTIYF
TRBJ2-3,15,.,once,TRBV4-1,TGCGCCAGCAGCAGGCCTGTTAAAGGCTCAGATACGCAGTATTTT,CASSRPVKGSDTQYF
TRBJ2-7,15,TRBD1,.,TRBV19,TGTGCCAGTAGCCCGGACAGGGGAAAAGGCTACGAGCAGTACTTC,CASSPDRGKGYEQYF
TRBJ2-7,12,.,.,TRBV7-3,TGTGCCAGCAGCTTCGGCTTTCACGAGCAGTACTTC,CASSFGFHEQYF
TRBJ2-7,14,.,.,TRBV14,TGTGCCAGCAGCCGTCCCGATACCACCTACGAGCAGTACTTC,CASSRPDTTYEQYF
TRBJ2-5,15,TRBD2,.,TRBV7-2,TGTGCCAGCAGCAAAACGGGACTAGCGAGTGAGACCCAGTACTTC,CASSKTGLASETQYF
TRBJ2-2,13,.,.,TRBV6-5,TGTGCCAGCAGTTACTCGACATACGGGGAGCTGTTTTTT,CASSYSTYGELFF
TRBJ1-6,14,.,.,TRBV11-2,TGTGCCAGCAGTGGATGGCAGGCGAATTCACCCCTCCACTTT,CASSGWQANSPLHF
TRBJ2-7,16,TRBD1,.,TRBV5-6,TGTGCCAGCAGCCAGTTTCTGGGACAGGCCCCCGACGAGCAGTACTTC,CASSQFLGQAPDEQYF
TRBJ2-7,13,.,.,TRBV14,TGTGCCAGCAGCCTACGGGCCAGCAAGGAGCAGTACTTC,CASSLRASKEQYF
TRBJ2-7,14,.,.,TRBV4-3,TGCGCCAGCAGCCAAGGTAAAGGGGCGTACGAGCAGTACTTC,CASSQGKGAYEQYF
TRBJ2-6,12,.,few,TRBV27,TGTGCCAGCAGTCCTGGGGCCAACGTCCTGACTTTC,CASSPGANVLTF
TRBJ2-7,11,.,.,TRBV6-5,TGTGCCACCCAGAGTACCTACGAGCAGTACTTC,CATQSTYEQYF
TRBJ1-3,17,.,.,TRBV10-3,TGTGCCATCAGTGCCGGGGACGCCCGTCTCTCTGGAAACACCATATATTTT,CAISAGDARLSGNTIYF
TRBJ2-1,14,TRBD2,.,TRBV27,TGTGCCAGCACCCTAGGGCTAGCGGGATCCGAGCAGTTCTTC,CASTLGLAGSEQFF
TRBJ2-7,14,TRBD2,.,TRBV4-3,TGCGCCAGCAGCCAAACTAGCGGGACCCACGAGCAGTACTTC,CASSQTSGTHEQYF
TRBJ1-1,13,.,.,TRBV13,TGTGCCAGCAGCCCGCTGGATGAAACTGAAGCTTTCTTT,CASSPLDETEAFF
TRBJ2-7,14,.,.,TRBV7-9,TGTGCCAGCAGCTCGGGGGACCGCGGCCACGAGCAGTACTTC,CASSSGDRGHEQYF
TRBJ2-1,18,.,.,TRBV4-1,TGCGCCAGCAGCCAAGCCAGGGGACCCCTGGGGTTTAACAATGAGCAGTTCTTC,CASSQARGPLGFNNEQFF
TRBJ2-1,15,.,.,TRBV19,TGTGCCAGTAGCCAGACGGGGCCCTCCTACAATGAGCAGTTCTTC,CASSQTGPSYNEQFF
TRBJ2-7,15,TRBD1,once,TRBV6-5,TGTGCCAGCAGCCACTCGGGACAGGCGGCCTACGAGCAGTACTTC,CASSHSGQAAYEQYF
TRBJ2-5,15,.,.,TRBV4-1,TGCGCCAGCAGCCAAGTTGAGGGGGGGAGTCGGACCCAGTACTTC,CASSQVEGGSRTQYF
TRBJ2-3,15,.,.,TRBV11-2,TGTGCCAGCAGCCCCGGCGTAGCTGGGGGGAGTACGCAGTATTTT,CASSPGVAGGSTQYF
TRBJ2-3,16,TRBD2,.,TRBV7-9,TGTGCCAGCAGCTCGAGACTAGCGGGAGGGTGGGATACGCAGTATTTT,CASSSRLAGGWDTQYF
TRBJ1-2,14,.,.,TRBV10-3,TGTGCCATCAGTGCCGGGGACGTACCCTATGGCTACACCTTC,CAISAGDVPYGYTF